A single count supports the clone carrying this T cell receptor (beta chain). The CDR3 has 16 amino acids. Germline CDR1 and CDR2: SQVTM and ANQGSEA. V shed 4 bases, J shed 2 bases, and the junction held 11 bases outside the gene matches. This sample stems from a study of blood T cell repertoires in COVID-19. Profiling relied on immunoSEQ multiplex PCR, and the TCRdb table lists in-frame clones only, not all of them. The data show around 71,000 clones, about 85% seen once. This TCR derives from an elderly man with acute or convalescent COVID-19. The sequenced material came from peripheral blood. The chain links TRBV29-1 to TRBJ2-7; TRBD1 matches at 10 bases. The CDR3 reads CSVASSGTGDPYEQYF. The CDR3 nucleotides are TGCAGCGTTGCCAGTTCCGGGACAGGGGATCCCTACGAGCAGTACTTC.